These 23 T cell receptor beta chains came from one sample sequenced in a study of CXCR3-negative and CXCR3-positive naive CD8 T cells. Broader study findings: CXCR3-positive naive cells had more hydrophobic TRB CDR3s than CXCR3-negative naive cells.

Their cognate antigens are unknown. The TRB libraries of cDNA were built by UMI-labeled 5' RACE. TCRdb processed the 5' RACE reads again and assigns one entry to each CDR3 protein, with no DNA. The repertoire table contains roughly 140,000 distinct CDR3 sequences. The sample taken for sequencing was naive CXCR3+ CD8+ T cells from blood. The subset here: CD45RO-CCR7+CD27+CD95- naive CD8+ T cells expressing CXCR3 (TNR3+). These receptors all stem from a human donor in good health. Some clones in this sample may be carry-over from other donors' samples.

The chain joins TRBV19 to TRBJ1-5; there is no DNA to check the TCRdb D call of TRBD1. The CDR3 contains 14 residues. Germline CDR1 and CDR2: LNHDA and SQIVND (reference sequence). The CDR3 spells CASNGGTFFTPQHF.

This CDR3 is CASADRSEYEQYF. The chain uses TRBV6-5 and TRBJ2-7; TCRdb's D call of TRBD1 is untestable without DNA. Germline lookup yields CDR1 MNHEY and CDR2 SVGAGI. The length of the CDR3 is 13 residues.

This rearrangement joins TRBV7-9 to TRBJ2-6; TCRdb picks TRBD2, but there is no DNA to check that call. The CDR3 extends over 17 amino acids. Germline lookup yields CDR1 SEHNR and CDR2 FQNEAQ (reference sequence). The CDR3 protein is CASSLGARATGANVLTF.

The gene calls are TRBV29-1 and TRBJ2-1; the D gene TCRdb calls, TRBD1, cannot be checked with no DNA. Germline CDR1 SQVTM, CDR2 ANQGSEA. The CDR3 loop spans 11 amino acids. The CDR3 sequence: CSPGQGDEQFF.

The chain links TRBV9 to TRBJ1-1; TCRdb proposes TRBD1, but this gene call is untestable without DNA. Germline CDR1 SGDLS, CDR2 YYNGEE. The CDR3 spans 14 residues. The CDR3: CASSVGGALTEAFF.

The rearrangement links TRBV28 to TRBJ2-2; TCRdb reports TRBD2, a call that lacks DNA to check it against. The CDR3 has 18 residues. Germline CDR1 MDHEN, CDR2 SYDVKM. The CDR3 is CASSSSQLAGGHTGELFF.

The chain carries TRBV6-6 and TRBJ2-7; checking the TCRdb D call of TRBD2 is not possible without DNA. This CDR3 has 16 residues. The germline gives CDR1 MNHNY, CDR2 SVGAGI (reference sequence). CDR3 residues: CASSLGLAGTSYEQYF.

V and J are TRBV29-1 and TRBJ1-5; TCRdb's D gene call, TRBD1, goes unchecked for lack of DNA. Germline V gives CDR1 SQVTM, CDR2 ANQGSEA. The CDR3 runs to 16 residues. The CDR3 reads CSVEEQGAFSNQPQHF.

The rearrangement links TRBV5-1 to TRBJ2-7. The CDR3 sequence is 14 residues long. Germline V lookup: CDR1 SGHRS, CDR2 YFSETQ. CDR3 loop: CASSLARVSDEQYF.

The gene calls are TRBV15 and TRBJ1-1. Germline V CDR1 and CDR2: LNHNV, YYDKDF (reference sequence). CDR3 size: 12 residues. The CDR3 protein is CATSRDRSEAFF.

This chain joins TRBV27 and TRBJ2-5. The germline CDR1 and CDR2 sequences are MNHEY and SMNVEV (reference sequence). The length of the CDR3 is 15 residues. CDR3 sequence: CASSLLTDSQETQYF.

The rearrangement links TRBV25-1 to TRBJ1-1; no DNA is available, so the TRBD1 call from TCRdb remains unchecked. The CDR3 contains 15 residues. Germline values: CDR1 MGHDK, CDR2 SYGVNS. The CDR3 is CASGGATSRATEAFF. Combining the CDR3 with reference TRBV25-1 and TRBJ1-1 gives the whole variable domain EADIYQTPRYLVIGTGKKITLECSQTMGHDKMYWYQQDPGMELHLIHYSYGVNSTEKGDLSSESTVSRIRTEHFPLTLESARPSHTSQYLCASGGATSRATEAFFGQGTRLTVV.

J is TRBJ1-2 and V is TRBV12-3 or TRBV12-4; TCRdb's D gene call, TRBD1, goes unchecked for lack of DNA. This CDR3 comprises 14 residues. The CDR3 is CASSLGNQGYGYTF.

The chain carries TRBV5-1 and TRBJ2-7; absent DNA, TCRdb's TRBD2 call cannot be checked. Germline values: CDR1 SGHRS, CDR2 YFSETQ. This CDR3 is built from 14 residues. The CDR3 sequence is CASSLYAGPREQYF.

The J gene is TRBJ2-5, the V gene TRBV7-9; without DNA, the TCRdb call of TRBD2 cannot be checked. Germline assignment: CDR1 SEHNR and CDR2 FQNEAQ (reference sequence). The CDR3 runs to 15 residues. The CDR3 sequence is CASTTLAGAQETQYF.

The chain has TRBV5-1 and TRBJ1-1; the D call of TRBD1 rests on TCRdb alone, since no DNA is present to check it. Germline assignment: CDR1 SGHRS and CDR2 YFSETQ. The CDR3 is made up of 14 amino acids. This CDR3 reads CASSLEGTGTEAFF.

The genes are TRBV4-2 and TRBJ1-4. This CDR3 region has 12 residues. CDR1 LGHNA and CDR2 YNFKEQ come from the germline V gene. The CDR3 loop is CASSQDPEGLFF.

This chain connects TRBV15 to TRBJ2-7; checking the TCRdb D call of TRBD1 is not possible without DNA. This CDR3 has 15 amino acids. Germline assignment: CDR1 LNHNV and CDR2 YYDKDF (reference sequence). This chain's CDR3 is CATSRDRGGPYEQYF. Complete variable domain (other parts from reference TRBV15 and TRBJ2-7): DAMVIQNPRYQVTQFGKPVTLSCSQTLNHNVMYWYQQKSSQAPKLLFHYYDKDFNNEADTPDNFQSRRPNTSFCFLDIRSPGLGDTAMYLCATSRDRGGPYEQYFGPGTRLTVT.

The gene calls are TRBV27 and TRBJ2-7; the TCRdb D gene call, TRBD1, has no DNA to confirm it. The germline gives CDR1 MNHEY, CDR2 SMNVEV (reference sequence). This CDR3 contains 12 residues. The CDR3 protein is CASSLGPPGQYF.

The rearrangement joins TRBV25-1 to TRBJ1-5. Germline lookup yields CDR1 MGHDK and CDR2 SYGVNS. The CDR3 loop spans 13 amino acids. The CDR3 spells CASSESDGRPQHF. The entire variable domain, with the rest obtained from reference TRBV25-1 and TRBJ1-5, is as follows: EADIYQTPRYLVIGTGKKITLECSQTMGHDKMYWYQQDPGMELHLIHYSYGVNSTEKGDLSSESTVSRIRTEHFPLTLESARPSHTSQYLCASSESDGRPQHFGDGTRLSIL.

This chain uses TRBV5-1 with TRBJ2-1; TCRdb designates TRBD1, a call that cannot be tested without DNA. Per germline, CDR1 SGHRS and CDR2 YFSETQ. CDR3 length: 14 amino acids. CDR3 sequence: CASSLMGAAYEQFF.

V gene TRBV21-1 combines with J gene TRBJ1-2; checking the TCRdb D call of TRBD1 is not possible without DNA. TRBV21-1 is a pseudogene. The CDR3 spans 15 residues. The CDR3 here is CASEMRGGRNYGYTF.

The CDR3 sequence is CAWSEGYGTSGNAIYF. V is TRBV30 and J is TRBJ1-3. Germline V gives CDR1 GTSNPN, CDR2 SVGIG (reference sequence). The CDR3 extends over 16 amino acids. Drawing the rest from reference TRBV30 and TRBJ1-3, the complete variable domain is SQTIHQWPATLVQPVGSPLSLECTVEGTSNPNLYWYRQAAGRGLQLLFYSVGIGQISSEVPQNLSASRPQDRQFILSSKKLLLSDSGFYLCAWSEGYGTSGNAIYFGEGSWLTVV.